These 13 T cell receptor beta chains were all obtained from the same sample, sequenced in a study of shared clonotypes between healthy human individuals. Naive CD8 cells, CD45RO-negative and positively selected for CCR7, excluded terminally differentiated effector memory CD45RA+ cells. This table comes from immunoSEQ multiplex PCR, and its TCRdb copy is limited to in-frame clones, with some not included. This table has about 2 million clones, roughly 95% appearing once. Material for sequencing was naive CD8+ T cells sorted from blood. These receptors originate from a man in his late teens or twenties in good health.

The V call is TRBV9, the J call TRBJ1-4; D call uncertain. This CDR3 region has 14 residues. Germline CDR1 and CDR2: SGDLS and YYNGEE. V shed 3 bases and J shed 4 bases, with 10 bases lying between them. CDR3 in amino acids: CASSAGRINEKLFF. CDR3 DNA sequence: TGTGCCAGCAGCGCTGGACGGATTAATGAAAAACTGTTTTTT.

A word on this clone: Additional DNA sequences in this sample encode the identical CDR3. The chain has TRBV29-1 and TRBJ2-3; the match to TRBD2 covers 13 bases. Germline lookup yields CDR1 SQVTM and CDR2 ANQGSEA. After removal of 6 bases from V and 3 bases from J, the junction contained 3 bases not matched to a gene. The CDR3 runs to 14 residues. CDR3 loop: CSVEGLAGTDTQYF. The CDR3 DNA reads as TGCAGCGTCGAGGGACTAGCGGGAACAGATACGCAGTATTTT.

The rearrangement links TRBV30 to TRBJ1-2; TRBD1 might be the D (6 bases). V shed 0 bases and J shed 8 bases, with 16 bases lying between them. The CDR3 has 14 residues. Germline values: CDR1 GTSNPN, CDR2 SVGIG (reference sequence). CDR3 region: CAWSVGGGYDGYTF. CDR3 DNA: TGTGCCTGGAGTGTAGGAGGGGGATACGACGGCTACACCTTC. The entire variable domain, with the rest obtained from reference TRBV30 and TRBJ1-2, is as follows: SQTIHQWPATLVQPVGSPLSLECTVEGTSNPNLYWYRQAAGRGLQLLFYSVGIGQISSEVPQNLSASRPQDRQFILSSKKLLLSDSGFYLCAWSVGGGYDGYTFGSGTRLTVV.

The chain couples TRBV19 to TRBJ1-1; 7 positions agree with TRBD1. The CDR3 is 16 residues long. J was trimmed by 0 bases and V by 7 bases; bases with no gene match: 11. Germline assignment: CDR1 LNHDA and CDR2 SQIVND (reference sequence). The CDR3 here is CASMKGTENMNTEAFF. The CDR3 DNA reads TGTGCCAGTATGAAAGGGACAGAGAACATGAACACTGAAGCTTTCTTT. Full variable domain (remainder filled in from reference TRBV19 and TRBJ1-1): DGGITQSPKYLFRKEGQNVTLSCEQNLNHDAMYWYRQDPGQGLRLIYYSQIVNDFQKGDIAEGYSVSREKKESFPLTVTSAQKNPTAFYLCASMKGTENMNTEAFFGQGTRLTVV.

This clone was detected only once. This chain uses TRBV9 with TRBJ2-2; TRBD2 might be the D (5 bases). V shed 2 bases and J shed 0 bases, with 8 bases lying between them. The CDR3 sequence is 15 residues long. In germline, CDR1 is SGDLS, CDR2 YYNGEE. CDR3: CASSVRDTNTGELFF. The CDR3 DNA reads as TGTGCCAGCAGCGTCCGGGATACGAACACCGGGGAGCTGTTTTTT.

This sequence joins TRBV15 and TRBJ1-1; D is perhaps TRBD1 (5 bases). This CDR3 has 15 amino acids. Germline V gene data show CDR1 as LNHNV and CDR2 as YYDKDF (reference sequence). The V and J ends lost 3 bases and 1 base respectively, with 12 bases between them. CDR3 bases: TGTGCCACCAGCAGGGCCCTCGACAGGAACACTGAAGCTTTCTTT. It encodes CATSRALDRNTEAFF.

The chain has TRBV5-1 and TRBJ1-5; D unresolved. CDR3 length: 13 amino acids. Trimming shortened V by 1 base and J by 5 bases, and 7 bases separated the two germline ends. Germline CDR1 and CDR2: SGHRS and YFSETQ. CDR3 DNA: TGCGCCAGCAGCTTGACTGGGGATCAGCCCCAGCATTTT. Protein product: CASSLTGDQPQHF.

The gene calls are TRBV13 and TRBJ2-5; possibly TRBD1 for D (8 bases). In germline, CDR1 is PRHDT, CDR2 FYEKMQ (reference sequence). Trimming stripped 5 bases from V and 6 bases from J, with 16 bases between. The CDR3 sequence is 14 residues long. The CDR3 protein is CASSVQGEGKTQYF. CDR3 coding DNA: TGTGCCAGCAGCGTACAGGGGGAGGGTAAGACCCAGTACTTC.

This clone was seen only a few times. The V gene is TRBV25-1, the J gene TRBJ1-2; D is ambiguous. Germline CDR1 reads MGHDK; CDR2 reads SYGVNS. This CDR3 has 13 amino acids. Trimming removed 0 bases from V and 3 bases from J, with 5 bases in between. This chain's CDR3 is CASSEYSDYGYTF. The CDR3 DNA is TGTGCCAGCAGTGAATACTCGGACTATGGCTACACCTTC.

This clone has a single count. The chain links TRBV10-3 to TRBJ2-2; D remains ambiguous. CDR1 is ENHRY and CDR2 is SYGVKD in the germline V gene. The CDR3 totals 12 residues. Deletions cut 3 bases from V and 10 bases from J, with 9 bases between. In DNA form, the CDR3 reads TGTGCCATCAGTGAAACAGCGCAGGAGCTGTTTTTT. Amino acid sequence: CAISETAQELFF.

For the CDR3, the DNA is TGCGCCAGCAGTGAGGCCCGAGACTACGAGCAGTACTTC. Translating it yields CASSEARDYEQYF. The gene calls are TRBV10-2 and TRBJ2-7; D is uncertain. Trimming removed 2 bases at V and 3 bases at J, with 8 bases between. The CDR3 contains 13 residues. Looked up from germline, CDR1 is WSHSY and CDR2 is SAAADI.

This clone was detected a few times. The rearrangement links TRBV7-3 to TRBJ1-1; maybe TRBD1 (6 bases). The CDR3 runs 13 residues. Trimming removed 5 bases at V and 4 bases at J, with 11 bases between. Germline CDR1 is SGHTA and CDR2 is FQGTGA. The CDR3 region has the DNA TGTGCCAGCAGCCGGACAGTCCTCACTGAAGCTTTCTTT. Residues: CASSRTVLTEAFF.

The J gene is TRBJ2-7, the V gene TRBV5-6; TRBD1 matches at 10 bases. The CDR3 sequence is 16 residues long. Germline lookup yields CDR1 SGHDT and CDR2 YYEEEE. V trimming: 7 bases; J trimming: 2 bases; junction bases outside the gene matches: 12. CDR3 region: CASEPSAGTGAYEQYF. CDR3 DNA: TGTGCCAGCGAACCCTCCGCCGGGACAGGGGCCTACGAGCAGTACTTC.